This T cell receptor beta chain originates from a study of Ad26.COV2.S vaccination and SARS-CoV-2 variants (dated by TCRdb to 2020 to 2023). About the study as a whole: Donors in the vaccine arm were drawn from COV1001, a multicentre, randomized, double-blind, placebo-controlled phase I-IIa trial testing Ad26.COV2.S in healthy adults. Trial participants were randomized into five groups of five, in which low-dose or high-dose Ad26.COV2.S was given once or twice, or placebo was given on both occasions. Ad26.COV2.S was administered intramuscularly at a dose of 5x10^10 or 1x10^11 viral particles, either as one shot or as two shots given 56 days apart. TCRbeta repertoire sequencing was used to assess the specificity and breadth of SARS-CoV-2-reactive T cell receptors after Ad26.COV2.S vaccination. Investigators remained blinded to trial group allocation during experiments and outcome assessment. A total of roughly 30 samples were included in the TCR-sequenced set, comprising about 20 Ad26.COV2.S vaccine recipients, 5 placebo recipients and 8 SARS-CoV-2 convalescent individuals. Here is what the overall study found, with its caveats: Substantial breadth of spike-specific CD8+ and CD4+ T cell responses was reported after vaccination. The authors noted that the TCR breadth and depth analyses may have underestimated total T cell responses. The study lacked the statistical power to compare responses across vaccine doses or regimens. Ad26.COV2.S recipients had higher spike-specific TCR breadth than placebo recipients (P = 0.0014). Vaccine and placebo recipients had similar non-spike TCR breadth, a finding consistent with the vaccine containing only spike.

Explained via the paper, the treatment or condition label denotes: roughly 19 received Ad26.COV2.S at low or high dose, single or two shots; 5 received placebo; per-sample allocation not given. For vaccine and placebo recipients, repertoires were sequenced using samples collected on day 63 after the first injection. In Cohort 1b, 25 adults aged 18-55 years were enrolled at a single site in Boston, USA, between 29 July and 7 August 2020. Ad26.COV2.S was a replication-incompetent adenovirus type 26 vector that expressed a prefusion-stabilized SARS-CoV-2 spike protein derived from the original Wuhan strain. TCRbeta CDR3 regions were sequenced with the immunoSEQ Assay. After extraction, genomic DNA underwent amplification by bias-controlled multiplex PCR, followed by high-throughput sequencing. As for how the authors treated the data: Collapsing and filtering of sequences were performed to quantify the absolute abundance of each unique TCRbeta CDR3 region. T cell fraction was estimated by normalization of TCRbeta template counts to usable DNA, with usable DNA being measured through amplification of reference genes present in all nucleated cells. Repertoire TCRs were annotated as SARS-CoV-2-specific by exact matching of V gene, CDR3 amino acid sequence and J gene to a known reactive TCR set. The reference SARS-CoV-2 TCR set came from MIRA and was filtered for enrichment in COVID-19-positive ImmuneCODE repertoires, removing public or cross-reactive TCRs. Using the MIRA antigens, annotated TCRs were further analysed by specific ORF or by position within an ORF. Depth was the summed frequency of annotated unique rearrangements, while breadth was defined as annotated unique rearrangements over total unique productive rearrangements. Two-sided Wilcoxon rank-sum tests were used to compare TCR breadth between groups. This is the immuneACCESS table as TCRdb keeps it, with only in-frame sequences that have V and J called. A part of the clones is gone; compared with another copy, unresolved V genes explain less than half, and the rest is unexplained. From that table come the V and J calls and clone size; the DNA was used to work out D and trimming. The sample data list about 680,000 clones, and roughly 90% of these were observed just once. Around 1.4% of the sample lies in the top ten.

A note on this clone: The clone's antigen remains unknown. No per-base quality is available; no much larger clone lies one base away.

The input for sequencing was peripheral blood, taken in a trial of Ad26.COV2.S vaccine versus placebo. The clonotype originates from a person between 18 and 60 years old who received the Ad26.COV2.S COVID-19 vaccine or a placebo.

The CDR3 here reads CASSPVGLASSGTDTQYF. The nucleotide sequence reads TGTGCCAGCTCACCAGTTGGACTAGCGTCGTCTGGCACAGATACGCAGTATTTT. The chain is made from TRBV18 and TRBJ2-3, with TRBD2 matching 9 junction bases. The junction shows trimming of 2 bases on V and 1 base on J, and the gene matches do not reach 10 bases of it. The CDR3 runs 18 residues from the cysteine to the phenylalanine. Kept here is only the CDR3 DNA, which spans 54 bases and is read in frame from base 1. Sequences KGHSH (CDR1) and LQKENI (CDR2) are obtained from the germline V gene. Supplemented by the reference TRBV18 and TRBJ2-3 proteins around the CDR3, the complete variable domain is NAGVMQNPRHLVRRRGQEARLRCSPMKGHSHVYWYRQLPEEGLKFMVYLQKENIIDESGMPKERFSAEFPKEGPSILRIQQVVRGDSAAYFCASSPVGLASSGTDTQYFGPGTRLTVL.